This T cell receptor beta chain was identified during a study of blood T cell repertoires in COVID-19. A remark on this clone: One end of the junction is discordant with germline, which a read error may explain.

Participant ages covered roughly 18 to 89 years across 24 US areas. Cohort placement rested on clinical history that participants reported themselves. Profiled with immunoSEQ multiplex PCR; TCRdb holds only in-frame clones, not every one. The table lists a few hundred thousand clones, about 90% of them singletons, with 0.95% to 1.5% in the top ten. The sequence was obtained from a human donor in a cohort exposed to, infected with or recovered from COVID-19 (not recorded which). The donor label of this sample is uncertain. The specimen was PBMCs or T cells enriched from blood (not recorded which).

DNA of the CDR3: TGTGCCAGCTTGTCCCCGGACTCTTTTAAAATCTTTTTT. Residues: CASLSPDSFKIFF. The rearrangement links TRBV2 to TRBJ1-1; D gene unclear. Germline-derived CDR1 and CDR2 are SNHLY and FYNNEI. There are 13 residues in the CDR3.